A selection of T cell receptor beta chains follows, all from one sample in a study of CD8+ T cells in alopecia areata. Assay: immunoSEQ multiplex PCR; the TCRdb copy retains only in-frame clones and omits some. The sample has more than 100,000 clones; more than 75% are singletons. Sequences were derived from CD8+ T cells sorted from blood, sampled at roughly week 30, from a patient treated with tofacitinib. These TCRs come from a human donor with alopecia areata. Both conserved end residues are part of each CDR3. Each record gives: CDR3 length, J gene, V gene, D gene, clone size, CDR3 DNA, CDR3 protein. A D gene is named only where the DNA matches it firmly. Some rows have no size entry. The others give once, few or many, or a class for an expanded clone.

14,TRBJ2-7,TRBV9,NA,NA,TGTGCCAGCGCCGTCGGGGGTACCTCCTACGAGCAGTACTTC,CASAVGGTSYEQYF
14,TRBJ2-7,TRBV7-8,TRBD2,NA,TGTGCCAGCAGCCCCCGGGACTACTCCTACGAGCAGTACTTC,CASSPRDYSYEQYF
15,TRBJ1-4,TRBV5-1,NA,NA,TGCGCCAGCAGCGTACTTCCAGGGCTGAATGAAAAACTGTTTTTT,CASSVLPGLNEKLFF
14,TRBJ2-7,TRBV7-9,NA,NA,TGTGCCAGCAGCTTAGATGGGGTTGGCTACGAGCAGTACTTC,CASSLDGVGYEQYF
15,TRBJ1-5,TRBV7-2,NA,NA,TGTGCCAGCAGCTTAGAGGGTTATAGCAATCAGCCCCAGCATTTT,CASSLEGYSNQPQHF
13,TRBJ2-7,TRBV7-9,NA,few,TGTGCCAGCAGCCCGGGGATATCCTACGAGCAGTACTTC,CASSPGISYEQYF
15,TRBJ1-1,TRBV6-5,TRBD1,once,TGTGCCAGCAGTTATACAGGGGAATTGAACACTGAAGCTTTCTTT,CASSYTGELNTEAFF
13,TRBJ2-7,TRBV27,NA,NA,TGTGCCAGCAGTTTCGGCATCTCCTACGAGCAGTACTTC,CASSFGISYEQYF
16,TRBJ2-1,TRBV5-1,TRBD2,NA,TGCGCCAGCAGAACCATAGCGGGAGGGCCTGGCAATGAGCAGTTCTTC,CASRTIAGGPGNEQFF
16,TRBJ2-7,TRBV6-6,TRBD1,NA,TGTGCCAGCAGTTACACCTTGACCGGGACAGGGGCCGAGCAGTACTTC,CASSYTLTGTGAEQYF
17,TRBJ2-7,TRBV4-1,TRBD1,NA,TGCGCCAGCAGCCGGGCGGGACAGGGGGTAGGGACCTACGAGCAGTACTTC,CASSRAGQGVGTYEQYF
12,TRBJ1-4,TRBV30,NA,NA,TGTGCCCTGAGGGTCCGTAATGAAAAACTGTTTTTT,CALRVRNEKLFF
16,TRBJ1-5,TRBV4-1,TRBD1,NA,TGCGCCAGCAGCCAAGAAACAGGGGAAGCCAATCAGCCCCAGCATTTT,CASSQETGEANQPQHF
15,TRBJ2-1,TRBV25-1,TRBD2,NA,TGTGCCAGCAGCGGTAGCGGGAGGTCCTACAATGAGCAGTTCTTC,CASSGSGRSYNEQFF
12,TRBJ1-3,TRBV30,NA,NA,TGTGCCTGGAGTGTACTTGACGACACCATATATTTT,CAWSVLDDTIYF
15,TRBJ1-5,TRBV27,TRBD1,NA,TGTGCCAGCAGCACCGGGACAGGCCCATTGGGGCCCCAGCATTTT,CASSTGTGPLGPQHF
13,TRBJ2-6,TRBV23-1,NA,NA,TGCGCCAGCTTAGGGTCTGGGGCCAACGTCCTGACTTTC,CASLGSGANVLTF
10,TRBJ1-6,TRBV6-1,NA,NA,TGTGCCACCCGAAAAGGGGCCCTCCACTTT,CATRKGALHF